The 22 T cell receptor beta chains reported below all come from one sample, sequenced in a study of shared clonotypes between healthy human individuals. Generated by immunoSEQ multiplex PCR, the TCRdb table keeps only in-frame clones and is missing some. The sample yields 2 million to 3 million clones, over 85% seen once. Sequenced input: naive CD4+ T cells from PBMCs. Indicated subset: CD45RA+ positively selected. The origin of the receptors is a man between 18 and 29 years old in good health. Some clones in this sample may be carry-over from other donors' samples.

The chain employs TRBV7-3 and TRBJ2-7; TRBD2 agrees at 13 bases. J gave up 4 bases and V 0 bases, and 12 bases lay outside the gene matches. Germline V gene sequence: CDR1 SGHTA, CDR2 FQGTGA. CDR3 length: 19 amino acids. This CDR3 is CASSLTGLAGPPGTYEQYF. The CDR3 DNA is TGTGCCAGCAGCTTAACGGGACTAGCGGGACCTCCGGGTACTTACGAGCAGTACTTC.

The chain couples TRBV4-3 to TRBJ2-1, with a tentative D call TRBD2 (5 bases). Germline V gene lookup returns CDR1 LGHNA and CDR2 YSLEER. CDR3 length equals 14 residues. V was clipped by 3 bases and J by 1 base, with 7 bases between them. CDR3 sequence: CASSQGRSYNEQFF. The CDR3 nucleotides read TGCGCCAGCAGCCAGGGGAGATCCTACAATGAGCAGTTCTTC.

The chain recombines TRBV11-2 with TRBJ2-7; the match to TRBD1 covers 10 bases. This CDR3 is 13 amino acids long. The germline CDR1 and CDR2 sequences are SGHAT and FQNNGV. The V and J ends lost 5 bases and 6 bases, in that order; junction bases with no gene match: 4. The CDR3 sequence is CASSQTGGVEQYF. The CDR3 DNA sequence: TGTGCCAGCAGCCAGACAGGGGGCGTCGAGCAGTACTTC.

The genes are TRBV6-5 and TRBJ2-7, with 8 bases matching TRBD2. The CDR3 is made up of 14 amino acids. After removal of 6 bases from V and 1 base from J, the junction contained 5 bases not matched to a gene. The V gene's germline CDR1 is MNHEY and CDR2 SVGAGI. The CDR3 reads CASSPGLASYEQYF. The CDR3 nucleotides read TGTGCCAGCAGCCCCGGACTAGCTTCCTACGAGCAGTACTTC.

This clone was observed once. The rearrangement joins TRBV10-3 to TRBJ2-5, with unresolved D. This CDR3 is built from 13 residues. V was clipped by 4 bases and J by 4 bases, with 10 bases between them. Germline loops: CDR1 ENHRY, CDR2 SYGVKD. The CDR3 region has the DNA TGTGCCATCAGTGGTCAAACGGGAGAGACCCAGTACTTC. Its protein is CAISGQTGETQYF.

The chain combines TRBV6-5 with TRBJ2-1, with 7 bases that match TRBD1. J lost 8 bases, V lost 2 bases, and 12 bases had no gene match. Germline CDR1 reads MNHEY; CDR2 reads SVGAGI. This CDR3 is built from 16 residues. This CDR3 is CASSYRLRQGRDEQFF. In DNA form, the CDR3 reads TGTGCCAGCAGTTACAGGTTGAGACAGGGAAGGGATGAGCAGTTCTTC.

The chain recombines TRBV6-5 with TRBJ1-2; the D is unclear. The V end lost 8 bases, the J end lost 2 bases, and 9 bases lay between the germline ends. Per germline, CDR1 MNHEY and CDR2 SVGAGI. CDR3 length equals 12 residues. The CDR3 DNA is TGTGCCAGCGGTTCCTTGAACTATGGCTACACCTTC. This gives the protein CASGSLNYGYTF.

As to this clone: The sample holds other DNA sequences that translate to the same CDR3. V usage is TRBV6-5 and J usage is TRBJ2-1, with no clear D. From germline, CDR1 is MNHEY and CDR2 SVGAGI. V was cut by 0 bases and J by 4 bases, with 4 bases left in between. This CDR3 comprises 13 residues. The CDR3, as DNA: TGTGCCAGCAGTTACTCATCATACAATGAGCAGTTCTTC. It encodes CASSYSSYNEQFF.

The rearrangement joins TRBV2 to TRBJ2-7, with 14 nucleotides matching TRBD2. CDR3 length: 14 amino acids. J lost 7 bases, V lost 7 bases, and 6 bases had no gene match. The germline V gene encodes CDR1 SNHLY and CDR2 FYNNEI. The chain's CDR3 is CASTGLAGGREQYF. The CDR3, as DNA: TGTGCCAGCACCGGACTAGCGGGAGGTAGGGAGCAGTACTTC.

The chain is built from TRBV2 and TRBJ1-5; 8 bases are a match to TRBD1. Germline trimming cut 2 bases from V and 4 bases from J; bases unmatched to any gene: 4. The CDR3 loop spans 15 amino acids. Germline CDR1 is SNHLY and CDR2 is FYNNEI. The CDR3 region is CASSEQGAQNQPQHF. The CDR3 region has the DNA TGTGCCAGCAGTGAACAGGGGGCCCAAAATCAGCCCCAGCATTTT.

V and J are TRBV18 and TRBJ2-7, with 7 bases matching TRBD1. The CDR3 has 17 amino acids. The germline gives CDR1 KGHSH, CDR2 LQKENI. Trimming removed 2 bases from V and 0 bases from J; junction bases left unmatched: 10. The CDR3 spells CASSPSPRGPHSYEQYF. CDR3 coding DNA: TGTGCCAGCTCACCATCCCCAAGGGGGCCTCACTCCTACGAGCAGTACTTC.

The chain uses TRBV18 and TRBJ1-2, with 8 bases identical to TRBD1. CDR1 is KGHSH and CDR2 is LQKENI in the germline V gene. V was clipped by 4 bases and J by 6 bases; unmatched bases: 4. The CDR3 is 13 residues long. The CDR3 region is CASSLGQGDGYTF. DNA of the CDR3: TGTGCCAGCTCACTCGGACAGGGCGATGGCTACACCTTC.

This sequence joins TRBV6-5 and TRBJ2-3, with D possibly TRBD2 on 5 matching bases. Per the germline V gene, CDR1 is MNHEY and CDR2 is SVGAGI. Trimming removed 2 bases from V and 6 bases from J, with 9 bases in between. CDR3 length: 13 residues. DNA of the CDR3: TGTGCCAGCAGTTACGGGAGTTCTGATACGCAGTATTTT. Protein sequence: CASSYGSSDTQYF.

This sequence joins TRBV7-8 and TRBJ1-1; no reliable D call. The CDR3 totals 15 residues. Between the trimmed V and J ends, which lost 3 bases and 0 bases, there was a span of 11 bases. Germline values: CDR1 SGHVS, CDR2 FQNEAQ. CDR3 nucleotides: TGTGCCAGCAGCTTGGGGTTGGGCTTGAACACTGAAGCTTTCTTT. Translating gives CASSLGLGLNTEAFF.

The chain recombines TRBV7-2 with TRBJ2-5; D uncertain. The CDR3 loop spans 12 amino acids. CDR1 and CDR2 from the germline V gene are SGHTA and FQGNSA. Between the trimmed V and J ends, which lost 5 bases and 4 bases, there was a span of 8 bases. Written as DNA, the CDR3 is TGTGCCAGCAGCCAACGGACAGAGACCCAGTACTTC. It encodes CASSQRTETQYF.

The chain carries TRBV28 and TRBJ1-5; no reliable D call. Between the trimmed V and J ends, which lost 3 bases and 3 bases, there was a span of 15 bases. Per germline, CDR1 MDHEN and CDR2 SYDVKM. This CDR3 contains 16 residues. The CDR3 loop is CASSLAGTDPNQPQHF. The CDR3, as DNA: TGTGCCAGCAGTTTGGCAGGCACCGACCCCAATCAGCCCCAGCATTTT.

The CDR3 loop is CASSLGAGRGMNTEAFF. DNA for the CDR3: TGTGCCAGCAGCTTAGGGGCCGGGAGAGGGATGAACACTGAAGCTTTCTTT. The chain employs TRBV7-9 and TRBJ1-1; D gene ambiguous. V lost 1 base to trimming and J lost 0 bases, with 15 bases between them. Germline V gene lookup returns CDR1 SEHNR and CDR2 FQNEAQ (reference sequence). CDR3 size: 17 residues.

The J gene is TRBJ2-3, the V gene TRBV10-1; D possibly corresponds to TRBD2 (5 bases). This CDR3 spans 15 amino acids. Deletions cut 0 bases from V and 7 bases from J, with 14 bases between. CDR1 WNHNN and CDR2 SYGVQD come from the germline V gene (reference sequence). CDR3 sequence (DNA): TGCGCCAGCAGTGAGTCGGGAGTGAACCGGCATACGCAGTATTTT. This gives the protein CASSESGVNRHTQYF.

Turning to this clone: Additional DNA sequences in this sample encode the identical CDR3. This chain links TRBV2 with TRBJ2-3, with D perhaps matching TRBD2 (6 bases). The germline V and J ends were trimmed by 3 bases and 6 bases, with 10 bases remaining between them. Germline V gene lookup returns CDR1 SNHLY and CDR2 FYNNEI. The CDR3 extends over 13 amino acids. The CDR3: CASSDSGADTQYF. In DNA, the CDR3 is TGTGCCAGCAGTGATTCGGGAGCTGATACGCAGTATTTT.

The rearrangement links TRBV6-5 to TRBJ1-5; D ambiguous. This CDR3 comprises 13 residues. Per the germline V gene, CDR1 is MNHEY and CDR2 is SVGAGI. Between the trimmed V and J ends, which lost 5 bases and 3 bases, there was a span of 8 bases. CDR3 DNA: TGTGCCAGCAGTGATACCCTCAATCAGCCCCAGCATTTT. It translates to CASSDTLNQPQHF.

This sequence joins TRBV30 and TRBJ2-1; D call uncertain. The CDR3 extends over 13 amino acids. CDR1 and CDR2 from the germline V gene are GTSNPN and SVGIG (reference sequence). V lost 5 bases and J lost 4, with 12 bases in between. Written as DNA, the CDR3 is TGTGCCTGGGGACGGGCAAAGTACAATGAGCAGTTCTTC. Translating gives CAWGRAKYNEQFF.

This chain joins TRBV14 and TRBJ1-1; D unclear. CDR3 length: 16 residues. In germline, CDR1 is SGHDN, CDR2 FVKESK. V lost 0 bases, J lost 4 bases, and 15 bases lay in between. CDR3 nucleotide sequence: TGTGCCAGCAGCCAAGAAGTGTACGGCTGGGGCACTGAAGCTTTCTTT. Protein product: CASSQEVYGWGTEAFF.